The 24 T cell receptor beta chains in this list originate from one sample, sequenced in a study of shared clonotypes between healthy human individuals (dated by TCRdb to 2018 to 2020). For the CD8 naive samples, CD45RO-negative cells were positively selected for CCR7, yielding a CD45RA+CCR7+ population from which TemRA cells were excluded. The library was obtained by the immunoSEQ multiplex PCR assay. The table was pulled from immuneACCESS by TCRdb, which kept in-frame rearrangements only. Such tables lose some clones; where checked, under half of the loss comes from unresolved V genes, and the rest has no known cause. This sample comprises almost 700,000 clones, roughly nine tenths of them detected only once. Jointly, the top ten make up 20% to 25% of the sample. The specimen was naive CD8+ T cells sorted from blood. The label giving this sample's cell subset or site can be read as: CD45RA+CCR7+. The receptor set was obtained from a man aged 25-45 years in good health.

This chain joins TRBV29-1 and TRBJ1-1; TRBD1 matches 7 bases. With 7 bases clipped from V and 1 base from J, the junction kept 6 bases outside the gene matches. Germline CDR1 SQVTM, CDR2 ANQGSEA. The CDR3 spans 13 residues. CDR3 nucleotide sequence: TGCAGCGCACAGAGACAGGGGAACACTGAAGCTTTCTTT. This gives the protein CSAQRQGNTEAFF. The whole variable domain, remainder taken from reference TRBV29-1 and TRBJ1-1, is SAVISQKPSRDICQRGTSLTIQCQVDSQVTMMFWYRQQPGQSLTLIATANQGSEATYESGFVIDKFPISRPNLTFSTLTVSNMSPEDSSIYLCSAQRQGNTEAFFGQGTRLTVV.

V usage is TRBV11-2 and J usage is TRBJ2-3; 11 bases are a match to TRBD2. The V and J ends lost 1 base and 3 bases, in that order; junction bases with no gene match: 9. Germline CDR1 is SGHAT and CDR2 is FQNNGV. The CDR3 sequence is 18 residues long. CDR3 protein: CASSLAFSGRAWTDTQYF. DNA of the CDR3: TGTGCCAGCAGCTTAGCGTTTAGCGGGAGGGCGTGGACAGATACGCAGTATTTT.

The chain carries TRBV28 and TRBJ2-2, with unresolved D. Trimming left V 5 bases short and J 5 bases short, with 15 bases between. The V gene's germline CDR1 is MDHEN and CDR2 SYDVKM. The CDR3 loop spans 15 amino acids. CDR3 nucleotides: TGTGCCAGCAGTCTACCACGGACGGGTACCGGGGAGCTGTTTTTT. Translating gives CASSLPRTGTGELFF.

This clone was counted once. The chain employs TRBV4-3 and TRBJ2-2; TRBD2 might be the D (6 bases). The CDR3 has 20 residues. Germline V lookup: CDR1 LGHNA, CDR2 YSLEER. V dropped 4 bases and J dropped 0 bases, with 24 bases sitting between them. In DNA form, the CDR3 reads TGCGCCAGCAGCCCGAAGGCAACCCTGTTCCTAGCGACGAACACCGGGGAGCTGTTTTTT. This translates into CASSPKATLFLATNTGELFF.

The V and J genes are TRBV27 and TRBJ2-1; D is perhaps TRBD1 (6 bases). V was pared by 5 bases and J by 5 bases, with 19 bases between. The CDR3 runs 16 residues. Germline assignment: CDR1 MNHEY and CDR2 SMNVEV (reference sequence). CDR3 DNA sequence: TGTGCCAGCAGTCTCCAGGGTACAGGGCCTAACAATGAGCAGTTCTTC. Protein: CASSLQGTGPNNEQFF.

The CDR3 loop reads CASSFGLAGGATGELFF. The CDR3 nucleotides read TGTGCCAGCAGTTTTGGGCTAGCGGGAGGCGCAACCGGGGAGCTGTTTTTT. The J gene is TRBJ2-2, the V gene TRBV28, with 11 bases aligning to TRBD2. Trimming took 3 bases from V and 5 from J; bases not matched to a gene: 8. Germline V gene data show CDR1 as MDHEN and CDR2 as SYDVKM. The CDR3 has 17 residues.

The DNA of the CDR3 is TGTGCCAGCAGTGAGGGGACAGGGGGGAGTGAAAAACTGTTTTTT. This translates into CASSEGTGGSEKLFF. The gene calls are TRBV6-1 and TRBJ1-4; TRBD1 aligns across 11 bases. Per the germline V gene, CDR1 is MNHNS and CDR2 is SASEGT. This CDR3 has 15 amino acids. After removal of 3 bases from V and 7 bases from J, the junction contained 4 bases not matched to a gene.

The chain employs TRBV18 and TRBJ2-7, with TRBD1 matching over 9 bases. CDR1 and CDR2 from the germline V gene are KGHSH and LQKENI. V gave up 1 base and J gave up 4 bases; unmatched junction bases: 5. The CDR3 is 15 residues long. The CDR3 spells CASSPRDRVGYEQYF. The CDR3 coding sequence is TGTGCCAGCTCACCACGGGACAGGGTTGGTTACGAGCAGTACTTC.

The V call is TRBV10-2, the J call TRBJ2-5; D ambiguous. The germline V and J ends were trimmed by 4 bases and 4 bases, with 10 bases remaining between them. CDR3 length: 13 residues. CDR1 and CDR2 from the germline V gene are WSHSY and SAAADI. The CDR3 region is CASSVSYAETQYF. Written as DNA, the CDR3 is TGCGCCAGCAGTGTCTCCTACGCAGAGACCCAGTACTTC.

The genes are TRBV21-1 and TRBJ2-2. TRBV21-1 is recorded as a pseudogene. The CDR3 sequence is 15 residues long. CDR3 nucleotides: TGTGCCAGCAGCAAAATTCCCGGGCGATCCGGGGAGCTGTTTTTT. Its translation is CASSKIPGRSGELFF.

The rearrangement joins TRBV5-1 to TRBJ1-3, with D maybe TRBD1 (6 bases). V shed 1 base and J shed 4 bases, with 9 bases lying between them. CDR1 SGHRS and CDR2 YFSETQ come from the germline V gene. The CDR3 is made up of 14 amino acids. The CDR3 nucleotides read TGCGCCAGCAGCTTGACAGGGTGGGGAAACACCATATATTTT. It specifies CASSLTGWGNTIYF.

The chain carries TRBV5-1 and TRBJ2-2, with D unclear. Trimming shortened V by 2 bases and J by 2 bases, and 10 bases separated the two germline ends. CDR1 is SGHRS, CDR2 YFSETQ, per germline. The CDR3 has 15 amino acids. The CDR3 nucleotides are TGCGCCAGCAGCTTCCTCTCTGATAACACCGGGGAGCTGTTTTTT. Its protein product is CASSFLSDNTGELFF.

The chain is built from TRBV28 and TRBJ2-1, with 8 bases identical to TRBD2. Germline CDR1 and CDR2: MDHEN and SYDVKM. Germline trimming cut 6 bases from V and 4 bases from J; bases unmatched to any gene: 8. This CDR3 has 15 residues. CDR3 sequence reads: CASSLLAEGYNEQFF. The DNA for the CDR3 is TGTGCCAGCAGCTTACTAGCGGAAGGATACAATGAGCAGTTCTTC.

The rearrangement uses TRBV2 and TRBJ2-7; D possibly corresponds to TRBD2 (5 bases). The V gene lost 2 bases and the J gene lost 3 bases, with 11 bases spanning the gap. The CDR3 runs 14 residues. CDR1 is SNHLY, CDR2 FYNNEI, per germline. Here the CDR3 reads CASSEQIEGYEQYF. The CDR3 DNA follows: TGTGCCAGCAGTGAACAGATCGAGGGCTACGAGCAGTACTTC.

V is TRBV18 and J is TRBJ2-6, with D uncertain. V shed 2 bases and J shed 5 bases, with 13 bases lying between them. CDR1 and CDR2 (germline): KGHSH, LQKENI. The CDR3 runs to 16 residues. The CDR3 region has the DNA TGTGCCAGCTCACCAGGGAAAAACAGCTGGGCCAACGTCCTGACTTTC. This encodes CASSPGKNSWANVLTF.

V is TRBV7-2 and J is TRBJ2-7; no clear D. V was pared by 3 bases and J by 4 bases, with 10 bases between. This CDR3 is 13 amino acids long. Germline V gives CDR1 SGHTA, CDR2 FQGNSA. The CDR3 loop reads CASSFYDRYEQYF. The CDR3 DNA reads as TGTGCCAGCAGCTTCTACGACCGATACGAGCAGTACTTC.

The rearrangement links TRBV4-2 to TRBJ2-7; weak D call: TRBD1 (5 bases). The germline CDR1 and CDR2 sequences are LGHNA and YNFKEQ. With 4 bases removed from V and 3 bases from J, the gap between germline ends came to 19 bases. The CDR3 is 16 residues long. CDR3 coding DNA: TGTGCCAGCAGCCCAAACCACCAAGGCAGGGTCTACGAGCAGTACTTC. Translation gives CASSPNHQGRVYEQYF.

This chain joins TRBV7-3 and TRBJ1-3, with no clear D. The CDR3 spans 13 residues. Trimming left V 5 bases short and J 1 base short, with 6 bases between. CDR1 and CDR2 (germline): SGHTA, FQGTGA. This CDR3 reads CASSLTSGNTIYF. CDR3 bases: TGTGCCAGCAGCCTCACATCTGGAAACACCATATATTTT.

The chain employs TRBV7-2 and TRBJ2-1, with 12 bases that match TRBD2. This CDR3 spans 15 amino acids. In germline, CDR1 is SGHTA, CDR2 FQGNSA. With V trimmed by 2 bases and J by 5 bases, 1 base remained unmatched. In DNA form, the CDR3 reads TGTGCCAGCAGCTTATGGACTAGCGGGAACAATGAGCAGTTCTTC. It is translated as CASSLWTSGNNEQFF. The whole variable domain, filled in from reference TRBV7-2 and TRBJ2-1, reads GAGVSQSPSNKVTEKGKDVELRCDPISGHTALYWYRQSLGQGLEFLIYFQGNSAPDKSGLPSDRFSAERTGGSVSTLTIQRTQQEDSAVYLCASSLWTSGNNEQFFGPGTRLTVL.

For the CDR3, the DNA is TGCGCCAGCAGCCAAGACTTCCAGGGAAGGGATCAGCCCCAGCATTTT. Encoded protein: CASSQDFQGRDQPQHF. The chain recombines TRBV4-3 with TRBJ1-5, with D possibly being TRBD1 (5 bases). Trimming took off 0 bases at V and 5 bases at J, with 14 bases between the two ends. Germline V gene lookup returns CDR1 LGHNA and CDR2 YSLEER. CDR3 length: 16 amino acids.

On this clone: The sample has other DNA sequences that encode this CDR3 too. This chain links TRBV7-2 with TRBJ2-7; D uncertain. This CDR3 has 12 amino acids. V lost 2 bases and J 2 bases, leaving 4 bases between the germline ends. Germline V gene sequence: CDR1 SGHTA, CDR2 FQGNSA. DNA of the CDR3: TGTGCCAGCAGCTTATCCCCCTACGAGCAGTACTTC. Its translation: CASSLSPYEQYF.

Turning to this clone: Germline and junction disagree at one end, which may indicate a read error. The chain joins TRBV7-7 to TRBJ2-5; weak D call: TRBD2 (5 bases). The CDR3 length is 14 residues. CDR1 is SSHAT, CDR2 FNYEAQ, per germline (reference sequence). CDR3 amino acids: CASSLALDKETQYF. The CDR3 nucleotides are TGTGCTAGCAGCTTAGCACTAGATAAAGAGACCCAGTACTTC.

The chain combines TRBV7-9 with TRBJ2-2; 12 nucleotides align to TRBD2. The germline V gene has CDR1 SEHNR and CDR2 FQNEAQ (reference sequence). V was pared by 5 bases and J by 4 bases, with 2 bases of the junction left unmatched. The CDR3 runs to 15 residues. The CDR3 DNA reads TGTGCCAGCAGCCGGACTAGCGGGACCACCGGGGAGCTGTTTTTT. Its protein is CASSRTSGTTGELFF.

The V and J genes are TRBV5-1 and TRBJ2-2, with TRBD2 identical over 9 bases. Trimming took 7 bases from V and 1 from J; bases not matched to a gene: 8. This CDR3 has 16 amino acids. Looked up from germline, CDR1 is SGHRS and CDR2 is YFSETQ. DNA for the CDR3: TGCGCCAGCGGACGACGTAGCGGGAGGAACACCGGGGAGCTGTTTTTT. The encoded protein is CASGRRSGRNTGELFF.